This T cell receptor beta chain was observed in a study of cytomegalovirus exposure and HLA in healthy donors (dated by TCRdb to about 2017). Some background on the complete study: According to an earlier analysis of several hundred of the donors, about 179 million T cells yielded 90 million to 140 million unique TCR beta sequences and about 300 Gb of sequence data. Both class I and class II loci were covered by HLA typing, at four-digit resolution. Donor age, sex, ethnicity and CMV serostatus were collected together with the repertoire data. In a later genetic analysis, genome-wide SNP genotypes for about 60% of the 666 donors were used, and that subset was treated as a discovery cohort. A separate validation cohort of over a hundred different subjects was used in addition to the roughly 620-subject first cohort. Roughly 310 gigabases of sequencing data and 70 million to 85 million unique TCR sequences were included in an early release covering about 700 HLA-typed donors. The T cell repertoires of around 730 subjects were profiled by immunosequencing and related to cytomegalovirus serostatus. Every discovery cohort repertoire had been produced on one sequencing platform. Among roughly 370 genotyped donors of the cohort, an average of around 240,000 unique TCR beta nucleotide sequences were sequenced per donor, roughly 18% of them non-productive. Four to six DR-DQ haplotypes were handled as single units for association and clustering, since linkage in the cohort was strong. Typing coverage differed by locus: A, B, C, DRB1 and DQB1 were typed in about 629-640 donors, DQA1 in roughly 510, DPA1 in around 580, and DPB1 in around 440. In the later analysis, no new phenotypic data were used to find candidate immune exposures; instead, reliance was placed on TCR beta sequences and their occurrence across donors. An earlier analysis of more than 450 of the donors used high-throughput TCR beta sequencing to judge whether each TCR beta V gene segment behaved as functional or pseudogenic. The study was designed to test whether signatures of past pathogen exposure could be identified by cataloging public T cell receptors. A later analysis re-examined previously published TCR beta repertoires from around 670 donors and added high-resolution HLA genotyping to investigate patterns of TCR occurrence. Of the roughly 400 genotyped donors, roughly 80% were placed in the genetic ancestry cluster associated with self-reported Caucasian donors. High-throughput TCR immunosequencing, statistical association of individual TCRs with disease status, and machine learning were combined to predict cytomegalovirus infection status.

The library was generated by the immunoSEQ multiplex PCR assay. For the multiplex PCR, a mixture combining 60 forward primers for TCR Vbeta segments and 13 reverse primers for TCR Jbeta segments was used. The CDR3 region of rearranged TCR beta genes was amplified from genomic DNA by a multiplex PCR assay. On the Illumina HiSeq System, the amplified TCR beta libraries were sequenced as 87-base-pair reads. Processing in the source paper ran as follows. A later analysis tallied 70 million to 100 million unique TCR beta chains across the 660 or so repertoires, and around 9.9 million of those chains were shared by two or more donors. A nearest-neighbor algorithm error-corrected the raw reads and collapsed the reads into unique sequences, merging closely related sequences to remove PCR and sequencing errors. To assign V, D and J gene segments, CDR3 sequences were aligned to IMGT reference sequences. For a sequence to be retained, a match of at least six nucleotides to both a V gene segment and a J gene segment was required. A rearrangement was called productive if the CDR3 had no stop codons and remained in frame with V and J, and every other rearrangement was called non-productive. Following IMGT convention, CDR3 was defined as the stretch from the second conserved V-encoded cysteine up to the conserved J-encoded phenylalanine. The earlier analysis of about 570 of the donors excluded any sequence lacking an unambiguous match to a single V gene segment. In an earlier analysis of 587 of the donors, a V segment was called functional when productive rearrangements were above 56.7%, and segregating when the standard deviation between donors exceeded 5%. A statistical classification framework was built for diagnosing cytomegalovirus status from the catalog of TCR beta chain sequences. In a later analysis, TCR nucleotide sequences were compared against IMGT/GENE-DB human TR gene sequences so that V and J genes could be assigned. Using the TCRdist pipeline, a later analysis assigned CDR3 sequences along with most-parsimonious VDJ recombination scenarios. In a later analysis, each TCR beta chain was defined by its CDR3 amino acid sequence together with its V-gene family, and reads lacking a unique V-gene family were excluded. To address suspected cross-contamination and a sequencing artifact, a later analysis removed roughly 580 highly shared, low-generation-probability nucleotide sequences. For each public chain, a later analysis derived a clonal expansion index from normalized ranks of inferred template counts within each repertoire. A later analysis computed generation probabilities with a VDJ recombination model fitted to out-of-frame rearrangements, and checked the results against IGoR. In a later analysis, TCR-TCR, TCR-HLA and TCR-CMV co-occurrence was scored with hypergeometric tests, and a repertoire-size bias correction was applied to TCR pairs. In a later analysis, false discovery rates were estimated by permuting HLA or CMV assignments 20 times. In a later analysis, co-occurring TCRs were grouped using DBSCAN, with TCRdist sequence similarity added in when clustering inside HLA-allele-positive subsets. Co-occurrence clustering excluded repertoires with fewer than 30,000 or more than 120,000 public chains, plus five with anomalous nucleotide sharing. TCRdb holds this immuneACCESS table with in-frame rearrangements only. Some clones are missing; in checked studies, unresolved V genes explain under half, and the rest has no known cause. Clone size and the V and J calls come from that table; the DNA yielded D and trimming. The sample profile shows about 84,000 clones; about 60% of them were found once. About 15% of the sample lies in the top ten.

To note about this clone: There is no known antigen for this receptor. No clone much larger than this one lies a single base away; base qualities are absent.

Including the terminal cysteine and phenylalanine, the CDR3 comprises 16 residues. The CDR3 DNA has 48 bases and is translated from base 1. Cut back by 3 bases and 4 bases, the V and J ends lie 16 bases apart. From the germline V gene, CDR1 is MRHNA and CDR2 is SNTAGT. General findings and caveats noted by the study authors: CMV serostatus was the only immune exposure information available for the cohort. In a later analysis, most CMV-associated TCR beta chains were found to appear HLA-restricted, with HLA associations seemingly driven largely by CMV exposure. In an earlier analysis of about 540 of the donors, most TCR beta V segments were observed in productive rearrangements about 87% or about 30% of the time, broadly matching IMGT annotations. V-gene and J-gene trimming of TCR beta chains was associated with a missense DCLRE1C variant in a later genetic analysis, and the association was replicated in an independent cohort. In the study, approximately 160 TCR beta chains were listed as associated with cytomegalovirus. A later genetic analysis reported fewer N-insertions in productive TCRs among donors in an Asian-associated ancestry cluster than the approximately 700-donor mean. A later analysis reported that several top co-occurrence clusters appeared linked to parvovirus B19, influenza, CMV and Epstein-Barr virus. In a later analysis, the rate of TCR association differed among HLA loci, with DRB1 alleles having the most associated TCRs and HLA-C alleles having the fewest. Linkage disequilibrium might explain the correlated functional status among segregating V segments, but an unknown experimental factor could not be excluded. The 87-base-pair reads could not distinguish some IMGT-functional V segments, including TRBV6-2 and TRBV6-3, so those segments were excluded. The sequencing pipeline was judged likely to have produced a cluster of highly shared sequence variants as a technical artifact. Most TCR sequences were observed very rarely across donors, whereas some public TCRs were present in many individuals. The cohort was sequenced for TCR beta chains only, and without alpha or paired-chain data the features that could be detected were limited. A further reported finding was that TCR beta sequences accurately predicted the HLA-A and HLA-B alleles for most subjects in the first cohort. In a later analysis, some 17,000 TCR beta sequences were associated with specific HLA alleles at a false discovery rate of 0.05. Because counts were too low, 15 to 20 rarely observed V segments, including chromosome 9 orphons, were excluded from the earlier analysis of about 500 of the donors. Because some donors lacked HLA typing at each locus, the association tests relied only on the typed subset. Assigning TCR associations to individual alleles was difficult when HLA alleles, especially DR and DQ, strongly co-occurred. In a later analysis, HLA-associated TCR beta chains showed more clonal expansion and lower generation probabilities than non-associated chains that were equally common. In vitro tests confirmed that a few of the cytomegalovirus-associated TCR beta chains recognize cytomegalovirus antigens. The classifier was reported to diagnose cytomegalovirus status with high specificity and sensitivity in both the original cohort and the validation cohort. Sequencing depth was assumed to be roughly uniform across donors in the presence/absence analyses, though that assumption may not hold. It was suggested by the authors that the approach could potentially be generalized to other disease states and immunological phenotypes.

The cohort was made up of 500 to 800 healthy bone marrow donors. At the time of sampling, all cohort members were nominally healthy, though unrecorded immune exposures were likely present. The donor was CMV seropositive and was included in the group of 250 to 300 seropositive cohort members. Each donor provided a peripheral blood sample, and peripheral blood mononuclear cells were used for TCR beta sequencing. Genomic DNA extraction from the blood cell samples was performed with the Qiagen DNeasy Blood Extraction Kit. The chain employs TRBV6-4 and TRBJ2-1; a tentative D call is TRBD2 (6 bases match). This clonotype was sampled from a woman between 35 and 50 years old in good health and CMV-seropositive. Source material: PBMCs. The CDR3 is CASSDIWGRNYNEQFF. The sequenced DNA: TGTGCCAGCAGTGATATTTGGGGGAGGAATTACAATGAGCAGTTCTTC.